The 32 T cell receptor beta chains below all came from one sample that was sequenced in a study of T cell repertoires in cytomegalovirus infection. Using its own MiXCR run on the reads, TCRdb lists one record per CDR3 protein. The sample records about 330,000 distinct CDR3 sequences, 34% being singletons. These TCRs are of unknown antigen specificity. The sample in question was cultured PBMCs, obtained from culture after CMV antigen stimulation. The source is a human donor in good health (CMV status not recorded). Some clones in this sample may be carry-over from other donors' samples.

This clonotype occurred a few times. This chain links TRBV24-1 with TRBJ1-5; 7 bases line up with TRBD1. The germline V gene has CDR1 KGHDR and CDR2 SFDVKD. The CDR3 contains 15 residues. Trimming took 3 bases from V and 2 from J; bases not matched to a gene: 3. The CDR3 DNA follows: TGTGCCACCAGTGATCCCGGGACAGGCAATCAGCCCCAGCATTTT. This translates into CATSDPGTGNQPQHF.

By share, this clonotype counts as medium-sized. V gene TRBV7-2 combines with J gene TRBJ1-1; TRBD1 aligns across 9 bases. After removal of 4 bases from V and 2 bases from J, the junction contained 5 bases not matched to a gene. The CDR3 length is 15 residues. CDR1 and CDR2 from the germline V gene are SGHTA and FQGNSA. The CDR3 here is CASSSRTGANTEAFF. The CDR3 DNA follows: TGTGCCAGCAGCTCTCGGACAGGGGCTAACACTGAAGCTTTCTTT.

This clonotype appeared a few times. This chain links TRBV28 with TRBJ2-7, with D perhaps TRBD1 (7 bases). This CDR3 comprises 15 residues. Per germline, CDR1 MDHEN and CDR2 SYDVKM. V was clipped by 7 bases and J by 6 bases, with 22 bases between them. For the CDR3, the DNA is TGTGCCAGCACCGACGAAGGCAGGGGGGTTTCCGAGCAGTACTTC. It yields the protein CASTDEGRGVSEQYF.

This clonotype was seen a few times. The chain has TRBV11-2 and TRBJ2-5; 8 bases map to TRBD2. V gave up 2 bases and J gave up 4 bases; unmatched junction bases: 9. The CDR3 consists of 16 residues. Germline assignment: CDR1 SGHAT and CDR2 FQNNGV. The CDR3 DNA reads as TGTGCCAGCAGCTTACGTAGCGGGACCCGGAGAGAGACCCAGTACTTC. It codes for CASSLRSGTRRETQYF.

This clonotype appeared once. The V gene is TRBV2, the J gene TRBJ2-7; TRBD1 matches at 7 bases. CDR1 and CDR2 (germline): SNHLY, FYNNEI. J gave up 6 bases and V 6 bases, and 5 bases lay outside the gene matches. The CDR3 consists of 12 residues. The CDR3 protein is CASRSDRREQYF. For the CDR3, the DNA is TGTGCCAGCAGATCGGACAGGCGCGAGCAGTACTTC.

This clonotype was detected only a few times. The chain employs TRBV19 and TRBJ1-6; TRBD1 is a possible D gene (6 bases). V was pared by 3 bases and J by 15 bases, with 15 bases between. The germline V gene encodes CDR1 LNHDA and CDR2 SQIVND (reference sequence). This CDR3 is 13 amino acids long. CDR3 coding DNA: TGTGCCAGTAGTATGGGCGAGACAGGCGACCTCCACTTT. It translates to CASSMGETGDLHF.

This clonotype was detected a few times. This chain uses TRBV27 with TRBJ1-2; the D gene is possibly TRBD1 (5 bases). CDR1 is MNHEY and CDR2 is SMNVEV in the germline V gene (reference sequence). This CDR3 contains 14 residues. Deletions cut 8 bases from V and 3 bases from J, with 16 bases between. The CDR3 sequence is CASSAGGIHYGYTF. Here the CDR3 DNA reads TGTGCCAGCTCTGCGGGGGGGATCCACTATGGCTACACCTTC.

This clonotype was picked up a small number of times. The V and J genes are TRBV12-5 and TRBJ2-1, with D perhaps matching TRBD2 (7 bases). Germline CDR1 LGHNT, CDR2 FRNRAP. The CDR3 has 15 residues. Trimming took 0 bases from V and 7 from J, leaving 13 bases between them. Here the CDR3 DNA reads TGTGCTAGTGGTTTGGTTGGGGGGGCGAGGAATGAGCAGTTCTTC. Encoded protein: CASGLVGGARNEQFF. The complete variable domain, with remaining parts taken from reference TRBV12-5 and TRBJ2-1, reads DARVTQTPRHKVTEMGQEVTMRCQPILGHNTVFWYRQTMMQGLELLAYFRNRAPLDDSGMPKDRFSAEMPDATLATLKIQPSEPRDSAVYFCASGLVGGARNEQFFGPGTRLTVL.

The chain joins TRBV4-2 to TRBJ1-2, with unresolved D. CDR1 is LGHNA and CDR2 is YNFKEQ in the germline V gene. This CDR3 is built from 14 residues. V was shortened by 4 bases and J by 8 bases, with 17 bases between the two germline ends. CDR3 in DNA: TGTGCCAGCAGCCCTCGCGGCAGCTGGCTAGGCTACACCTTC. Amino acids: CASSPRGSWLGYTF.

The chain is built from TRBV6-1 and TRBJ2-1; 8 bases map to TRBD2. Looked up from germline, CDR1 is MNHNS and CDR2 is SASEGT. The CDR3 is made up of 16 amino acids. Trimming removed 1 base from V and 0 bases from J; junction bases left unmatched: 2. CDR3 in amino acids: CASSEVGTSSYNEQFF. The CDR3 nucleotides read TGTGCCAGCAGTGAAGTGGGGACTAGCTCCTACAATGAGCAGTTCTTC.

This clonotype was observed a handful of times. V is TRBV6-5 and J is TRBJ2-7; D uncertain. The germline gives CDR1 MNHEY, CDR2 SVGAGI. V lost 0 bases, J lost 2 bases, and 11 bases lay in between. The CDR3 has 15 residues. CDR3 sequence: CASSYSINGAYEQYF. Here the CDR3 DNA reads TGTGCCAGCAGTTACTCGATCAACGGCGCCTACGAGCAGTACTTC.

V is TRBV5-8 and J is TRBJ1-5, with D possibly being TRBD1 (6 bases). The CDR3 has 15 residues. In germline, CDR1 is SGHTS, CDR2 YDEGEE. With 0 bases removed from V and 4 bases from J, the gap between germline ends came to 11 bases. This CDR3 reads CASSLGDTTNQPQHF. CDR3 coding DNA: TGTGCCAGCAGCTTGGGGGACACGACTAATCAGCCCCAGCATTTT.

Only a few counts were recorded for this clonotype. The chain employs TRBV10-1 and TRBJ2-2, with D possibly TRBD2 on 6 matching bases. The length of the CDR3 is 16 residues. The germline V gene has CDR1 WNHNN and CDR2 SYGVQD (reference sequence). Trimming took off 3 bases at V and 5 bases at J, with 16 bases between the two ends. The CDR3 nucleotides read TGCGCCAGCAGTGATGCGGCCGCGGGAAGAACCGGGGAGCTGTTTTTT. This translates into CASSDAAAGRTGELFF.

This chain uses TRBV6-6 with TRBJ1-5, with 7 bases identical to TRBD1. Germline CDR1 and CDR2: MNHNY and SVGAGI (reference sequence). The trim removed 5 bases at V and 4 bases at J, leaving 14 bases unmatched. This CDR3 has 17 amino acids. The CDR3 nucleotides read TGTGCCAGCAGTGCTTCACGATCAGGGACAGCGAATCAGCCCCAGCATTTT. Protein: CASSASRSGTANQPQHF.

The genes are TRBV29-1 and TRBJ2-3; D remains unclear. Germline V gives CDR1 SQVTM, CDR2 ANQGSEA. The V end lost 4 bases, the J end lost 3 bases, and 8 bases lay between the germline ends. This CDR3 is built from 12 residues. The chain's CDR3 is CSVGAITDTQYF. The CDR3 DNA reads as TGCAGCGTTGGTGCGATAACAGATACGCAGTATTTT.

The table lists this clonotype with many counts. The chain couples TRBV20-1 to TRBJ2-5, with D perhaps being TRBD1 or TRBD2 (5 bases each). V was clipped by 4 bases and J by 5 bases, with 17 bases between them. The CDR3 spans 14 residues. CDR1 is DFQATT, CDR2 SNEGSKA, per germline (reference sequence). CDR3 nucleotide sequence: TGCAGTGCTATCCGGGACCCGCCTGGGGAGACCCAGTACTTC. Translation: CSAIRDPPGETQYF.

In its sample, this clonotype was seen a few times. This chain joins TRBV4-1 and TRBJ2-7, with D possibly TRBD1 on 5 matching bases. Trimming left V 2 bases short and J 3 bases short, with 20 bases between. The CDR3 length is 17 residues. Germline CDR1 reads MGHRA; CDR2 reads YSYEKL. DNA for the CDR3: TGCGCCAGCAGCCAAAATAGGACACGGCCAAGGGGCTACGAGCAGTACTTC. This gives the protein CASSQNRTRPRGYEQYF.

The chain is built from TRBV12-5 and TRBJ2-5, with TRBD1 identical over 8 bases. CDR3 length equals 16 residues. J was trimmed by 4 bases and V by 0 bases; bases with no gene match: 7. Germline V gene sequence: CDR1 LGHNT, CDR2 FRNRAP. The CDR3 region has the DNA TGTGCTAGTGGTTTGGTCGTCAGGGGGCGAAGAGAGACCCAGTACTTC. Translation: CASGLVVRGRRETQYF.

This clonotype was detected only a few times. The V and J genes are TRBV7-2 and TRBJ1-2; perhaps TRBD1 as D (6 bases). Trimming left V 6 bases short and J 7 bases short, with 15 bases between. CDR3 size: 13 residues. CDR1 is SGHTA, CDR2 FQGNSA, per germline. The CDR3 spells CASREPGASGYTF. The CDR3 bases are TGTGCCAGCAGGGAGCCGGGGGCGAGTGGCTACACCTTC.

In this sample, this clonotype turned up a few times. This chain joins TRBV7-9 and TRBJ2-1; D ambiguous. Germline V gene lookup returns CDR1 SEHNR and CDR2 FQNEAQ (reference sequence). The CDR3 has 14 residues. V was cut by 5 bases and J by 3 bases, with 11 bases left in between. As DNA, the CDR3 is TGTGCCAGCAGCCCAGTTTTCAGCTACAATGAGCAGTTCTTC. Its translation is CASSPVFSYNEQFF.

This clonotype showed up many times. The V call is TRBV12-3 or TRBV12-4, the J call TRBJ1-1; no definite D call. This CDR3 is 12 amino acids long. V gave up 1 base and J gave up 4 bases, with 4 bases separating them. The CDR3 reads CASSLVFTEAFF. The CDR3 region has the DNA TGTGCCAGCAGTTTAGTCTTCACTGAAGCTTTCTTT.

V usage is TRBV25-1 and J usage is TRBJ2-3, with D possibly matching TRBD2 (6 bases). CDR1 is MGHDK, CDR2 SYGVNS, per germline. V shed 4 bases and J shed 2 bases, with 22 bases lying between them. CDR3 length: 18 amino acids. CDR3 sequence reads: CASSGVSSGHTITDTQYF. The CDR3 DNA reads TGTGCCAGCAGTGGAGTCAGCAGCGGGCACACAATCACAGATACGCAGTATTTT.

The genes are TRBV29-1 and TRBJ2-7; 9 bases are shared with TRBD1. The J segment lost 3 bases and the V segment lost 1 base, leaving 10 bases of the junction unmatched. The CDR3 totals 16 residues. The V gene's germline CDR1 is SQVTM and CDR2 ANQGSEA. Here the CDR3 DNA reads TGCAGCGTTGAAGGATTAGGGACAGGGCAGTTCTACGAGCAGTACTTC. Residues: CSVEGLGTGQFYEQYF.

There are many counts of this clonotype. The gene calls are TRBV4-3 and TRBJ2-1; D is perhaps TRBD2 (5 bases). Germline assignment: CDR1 LGHNA and CDR2 YSLEER. V lost 2 bases and J lost 3, with 14 bases in between. The CDR3 spans 16 residues. The chain's CDR3 is CASSQSPGIGYNEQFF. The CDR3 DNA reads TGCGCCAGCAGCCAATCGCCGGGAATCGGCTACAATGAGCAGTTCTTC.

This clonotype was seen a few times. This chain uses TRBV7-6 with TRBJ1-2, with D uncertain. CDR3 size: 15 residues. Trimming removed 5 bases at V and 8 bases at J, with 21 bases between. Per the germline V gene, CDR1 is SGHVS and CDR2 is FNYEAQ. The CDR3 region has the DNA TGTGCCAGCAGCCAGAGCCCGCTGGATGTGAAGGGCTACACCTTC. This codes for CASSQSPLDVKGYTF. Using reference TRBV7-6 and TRBJ1-2 for the parts outside the CDR3, the full variable domain is GAGVSQSPRYKVTKRGQDVALRCDPISGHVSLYWYRQALGQGPEFLTYFNYEAQQDKSGLPNDRFSAERPEGSISTLTIQRTEQRDSAMYRCASSQSPLDVKGYTFGSGTRLTVV.

This chain links TRBV28 with TRBJ1-5, with D uncertain. V gave up 3 bases and J gave up 5 bases, with 11 bases separating them. This CDR3 has 14 amino acids. Germline CDR1 MDHEN, CDR2 SYDVKM. As DNA, the CDR3 is TGTGCCAGCAGTTTTGTTGGAGGGTATCAGCCCCAGCATTTT. Translated: CASSFVGGYQPQHF.

The chain links TRBV19 to TRBJ1-1; D gene ambiguous. The germline V gene encodes CDR1 LNHDA and CDR2 SQIVND (reference sequence). The CDR3 covers 16 residues. V was clipped by 3 bases and J by 0 bases, with 14 bases between them. The CDR3 DNA reads TGTGCCAGTAGTATTCCCGGACCCGCCATGAACACTGAAGCTTTCTTT. This translates into CASSIPGPAMNTEAFF.

The chain is built from TRBV7-4 and TRBJ2-7, with 12 bases identical to TRBD1. Germline V CDR1 and CDR2: SGHVT, SQSDAQ. This CDR3 is built from 15 residues. J was trimmed by 5 bases and V by 8 bases; bases with no gene match: 10. In DNA, the CDR3 is TGTGCCAGCCAGCCTCGGGGACAGGGGGCCCACGAGCAGTACTTC. Amino acids: CASQPRGQGAHEQYF.

This chain connects TRBV7-2 to TRBJ1-2, with D unclear. This CDR3 has 13 amino acids. The germline CDR1 and CDR2 sequences are SGHTA and FQGNSA. Trimming removed 3 bases at V and 4 bases at J, with 9 bases between. CDR3: CASSLYTFYGYTF. The CDR3 nucleotides read TGTGCCAGCAGCTTGTACACATTCTATGGCTACACCTTC.

The chain combines TRBV4-3 with TRBJ1-4; the D gene is possibly TRBD1 (5 bases). This CDR3 is built from 14 residues. The V end was cut by 4 bases, the J end by 4 bases, with 10 bases between. Germline values: CDR1 LGHNA, CDR2 YSLEER. The CDR3 DNA reads TGCGCCAGCAGCCCACAGGAGGGTAATGAAAAACTGTTTTTT. Translating gives CASSPQEGNEKLFF.

This clonotype has a count of ten or more. The chain employs TRBV7-2 and TRBJ1-3; D is ambiguous. The CDR3 length is 15 residues. The germline gives CDR1 SGHTA, CDR2 FQGNSA. V was trimmed by 5 bases and J by 0 bases, leaving 11 bases between them. The CDR3 sequence: CASSPTSRSGNTIYF. The DNA of the CDR3 is TGTGCCAGCAGCCCAACCTCCCGCTCTGGAAACACCATATATTTT.

V and J are TRBV7-9 and TRBJ2-7; D may be TRBD1 (5 bases). V lost 5 bases and J 3 bases, leaving 11 bases between the germline ends. The CDR3 spans 13 residues. Germline assignment: CDR1 SEHNR and CDR2 FQNEAQ (reference sequence). The CDR3 spells CASSPDRNYEQYF. The CDR3 region has the DNA TGTGCCAGCAGCCCAGACAGAAACTACGAGCAGTACTTC.